This entry features one TCR beta chain sequence. The antigen it binds to is not known. Mouse gene names and germline sequences are used here. The read ends 1 residue before the CDR3 terminus; that terminus is restored from the germline J gene. The data originate from a study of tissue T cells after allogeneic stem cell transplantation (dated by TCRdb to 2022 to 2024). Regarding the complete study: The study profiled TCR beta repertoires across many tissues from research autopsies of patients with and without GVHD, plus mouse models of GVHD. The human arm was a prospective observational study without blinding or randomization. General study outcomes and caveats: Which tissue TCRs were alloreactive or antigen-specific was not determined in the study, and some clones might have been persisting host cells. Within patients, how anatomically similar tissues were was a major factor shaping TCR repertoire composition, regardless of disease or transplant status. In both patients and mice, T cells from blood and spleen covered only a limited part of the TCR repertoire found in tissues. Not many T cell clones showed up in more than one patient, yet clustering based on motifs uncovered repertoire signatures that were shared across patients in a tissue-specific way. The patient cohort was small and varied clinically, and sampling depth was recognized as a limitation.

The library was made by the immunoSEQ multiplex PCR assay. Adaptive Biotechnologies performed TCRbeta CDR3 sequencing at survey depth and reported CDR3 sequences, V/J genes, productive frequency, and template counts. Amplification of TCR beta CDR3 regions started from genomic DNA instead of RNA. The authors' pipeline ran thus. Jensen-Shannon divergence was used to quantify pairwise repertoire overlap between tissues, with a value of 1 indicating complete divergence and a value of 0 indicating identical repertoires. Based on pairwise JSD values, tissues were grouped by single-linkage agglomerative hierarchical clustering, and the results were shown as dendrograms. GLIPH2 was run on all patient samples with simulation_depth 1000, kmer_min_depth 3 and cdr3_length_cutoff 8, and groups with more than two unique CDR3s were retained. A standardized tissue-overlap score was generated by extrapolating Jaccard GLIPH-group overlap across patients to a standard repertoire size of 1000 clones. Linear mixed-effect models, with tissue included as a fixed effect and individual included as a random effect, were used to assess associations of diversity with clinical or experimental variables. TCRdb re-hosts the immuneACCESS table, in-frame sequences only. Its copies lack some clones; in the studies checked, an unresolved V gene accounts for under half of them, and the cause for the rest is not known. That table furnishes V, J and clone size, whereas the DNA furnished D and trimming. This sample is represented by over 45,000 clones; approximately 70% of them were singletons. The ten largest clones capture approximately 0.5% of the sample.

Relative to germline, V is 4 bases shorter and J is 3 bases shorter, with 9 bases between their ends. From a lookup of the germline V gene, CDR1 and CDR2 are KGHTA and FRNEEI. The CDR3 numbers 14 residues from cysteine through phenylalanine. Part of the CDR3 DNA is given, 39 bases translated from base 1. The source material was sorted cells pooled from one or two spleens. The rearrangement joined TRBV24 to TRBJ1-4; no confident D gene assignment can be made. The TCR comes from a pool of C57BL/6 mice in good health. CDR3 region: CASSHRETNERLFF. CDR3 DNA (partial): TGTGCCAGCAGTCACCGGGAGACCAACGAAAGATTATTT.